These 8 T cell receptor beta chains share one sample of origin, sequenced in a study of blood T cell repertoires in COVID-19. Sequencing was performed with immunoSEQ multiplex PCR; in TCRdb, only in-frame clones are kept and a portion is missing. The sample comprises around 70,000 clones, 84% of which are singletons, and around 35% rests with the top ten. The sample taken for sequencing was peripheral blood. These receptors were collected from a man between 70 and 80 years old with acute or convalescent COVID-19.

This chain connects TRBV18 to TRBJ2-3; TRBD2 agrees at 15 bases. Germline assignment: CDR1 KGHSH and CDR2 LQKENI. The junction had 6 bases not matched to a gene; V was cut back by 3 bases and J by 5 bases. The CDR3 is 17 amino acids. In DNA, the CDR3 is TGTGCCAGCTCACCCGAAGGGACTAGCGGGAGGAGAGATACGCAGTATTTT. Translated, it gives CASSPEGTSGRRDTQYF.

V and J are TRBV7-2 and TRBJ1-2, with 9 nucleotides matching TRBD1. Germline V gene lookup returns CDR1 SGHTA and CDR2 FQGNSA. CDR3 size: 15 residues. The ends lost 4 bases at V and 4 bases at J; junction bases unmatched: 7. The CDR3 loop reads CASSSTGGAVYGYTF. In DNA form, the CDR3 reads TGTGCCAGCAGCTCAACAGGGGGCGCTGTCTATGGCTACACCTTC.

This chain connects TRBV19 to TRBJ1-1; D is perhaps TRBD1 (6 bases). Germline assignment: CDR1 LNHDA and CDR2 SQIVND (reference sequence). The CDR3 loop spans 16 amino acids. V was shortened by 3 bases and J by 0 bases, with 14 bases between the two germline ends. The CDR3 region has the DNA TGTGCCAGTAGTATCGGTGGGGGGGCAGTGAACACTGAAGCTTTCTTT. This translates into CASSIGGGAVNTEAFF.

V gene TRBV29-1 combines with J gene TRBJ1-3; 9 bases are shared with TRBD1. Germline V CDR1 and CDR2: SQVTM, ANQGSEA. The ends lost 6 bases at V and 1 base at J; junction bases unmatched: 7. The CDR3 totals 15 residues. CDR3 amino acids: CSVEPGQGSGNTIYF. The CDR3 DNA is TGCAGCGTCGAACCGGGACAGGGATCTGGAAACACCATATATTTT. Variable domain in full (rest from reference TRBV29-1 and TRBJ1-3): SAVISQKPSRDICQRGTSLTIQCQVDSQVTMMFWYRQQPGQSLTLIATANQGSEATYESGFVIDKFPISRPNLTFSTLTVSNMSPEDSSIYLCSVEPGQGSGNTIYFGEGSWLTVV.

This clone has only a few counts. This chain links TRBV6-5 with TRBJ1-4, with D perhaps TRBD1 (5 bases). Germline V CDR1 and CDR2: MNHEY, SVGAGI. V was trimmed by 0 bases and J by 4 bases, leaving 6 bases between them. This CDR3 contains 14 residues. The CDR3 region is CASSYSTVNEKLFF. CDR3 nucleotide sequence: TGTGCCAGCAGTTACTCGACAGTTAATGAAAAACTGTTTTTT.

Remarks on this clone: One end of the junction varies from germline; a read error may be responsible. Written as DNA, the CDR3 is TGTGCCAGCAGTAGGGGACAGGGGAGGATCGGGGAGCTGTTTTTT. This encodes CASSRGQGRIGELFF. The chain has TRBV19 and TRBJ2-2; 10 bases agree with TRBD1. This CDR3 is built from 15 residues. Germline CDR1 reads LNHDA; CDR2 reads SQIVND (reference sequence).

This sequence joins TRBV5-4 and TRBJ1-2; maybe TRBD1 (5 bases). The ends were cut back, 0 bases at V and 2 bases at J, with 8 bases in the middle. Germline V gene lookup returns CDR1 SGHNT and CDR2 YYREEE (reference sequence). This CDR3 has 14 amino acids. The CDR3 reads CASSLAGENYGYTF. DNA of the CDR3: TGTGCCAGCAGCTTGGCGGGGGAGAACTATGGCTACACCTTC.

The rearrangement uses TRBV18 and TRBJ1-2, with 7 bases that match TRBD1. This CDR3 spans 16 amino acids. Trimming at V came to 3 bases and at J to 2 bases, leaving 9 bases not matched to a gene. Germline-derived CDR1 and CDR2 are KGHSH and LQKENI. The CDR3 here is CASSPLWTGGNYGYTF. As DNA, the CDR3 is TGTGCCAGCTCACCCTTATGGACAGGCGGGAACTATGGCTACACCTTC.